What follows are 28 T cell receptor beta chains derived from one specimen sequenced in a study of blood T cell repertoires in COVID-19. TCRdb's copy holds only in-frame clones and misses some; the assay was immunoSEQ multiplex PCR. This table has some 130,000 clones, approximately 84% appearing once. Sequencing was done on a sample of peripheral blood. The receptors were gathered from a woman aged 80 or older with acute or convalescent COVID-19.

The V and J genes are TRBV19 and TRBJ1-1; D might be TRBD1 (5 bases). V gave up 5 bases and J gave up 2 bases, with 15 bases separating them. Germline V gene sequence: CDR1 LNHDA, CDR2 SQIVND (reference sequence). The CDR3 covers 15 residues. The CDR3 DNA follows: TGTGCCAGTAGTCCCCGACAGACCGGAAACACTGAAGCTTTCTTT. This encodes CASSPRQTGNTEAFF.

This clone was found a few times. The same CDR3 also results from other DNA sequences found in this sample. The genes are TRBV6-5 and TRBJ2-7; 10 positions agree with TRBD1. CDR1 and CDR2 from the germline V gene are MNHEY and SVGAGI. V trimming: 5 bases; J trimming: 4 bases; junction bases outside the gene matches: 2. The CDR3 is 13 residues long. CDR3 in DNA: TGTGCCAGCAGTCGGGACAGGGGTTACGAGCAGTACTTC. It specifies CASSRDRGYEQYF.

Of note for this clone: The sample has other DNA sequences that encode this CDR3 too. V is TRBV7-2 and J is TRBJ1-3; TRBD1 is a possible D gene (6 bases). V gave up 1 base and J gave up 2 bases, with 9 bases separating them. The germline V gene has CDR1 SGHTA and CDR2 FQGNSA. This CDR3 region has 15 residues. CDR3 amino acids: CASSLDRAAGNTIYF. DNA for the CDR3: TGTGCCAGCAGCTTAGACAGGGCTGCTGGAAACACCATATATTTT.

CDR3 DNA: TGTGCCACCATCGGGGGTGTCGGTGGCTACACCTTC. This sequence encodes CATIGGVGGYTF. The rearrangement uses TRBV7-6 and TRBJ1-2; D may be TRBD1 (5 bases). The CDR3 loop spans 12 amino acids. The germline CDR1 and CDR2 sequences are SGHVS and FNYEAQ. Trimming pared 10 bases from V and 7 bases from J, leaving 16 bases between. Based on the CDR3 plus reference TRBV7-6 and TRBJ1-2, the full variable domain is GAGVSQSPRYKVTKRGQDVALRCDPISGHVSLYWYRQALGQGPEFLTYFNYEAQQDKSGLPNDRFSAERPEGSISTLTIQRTEQRDSAMYRCATIGGVGGYTFGSGTRLTVV.

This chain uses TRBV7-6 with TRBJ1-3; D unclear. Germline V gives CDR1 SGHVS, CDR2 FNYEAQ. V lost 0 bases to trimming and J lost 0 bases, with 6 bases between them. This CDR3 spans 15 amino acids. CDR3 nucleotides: TGTGCCAGCAGCTTAGCCCGAGGCTCTGGAAACACCATATATTTT. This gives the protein CASSLARGSGNTIYF.

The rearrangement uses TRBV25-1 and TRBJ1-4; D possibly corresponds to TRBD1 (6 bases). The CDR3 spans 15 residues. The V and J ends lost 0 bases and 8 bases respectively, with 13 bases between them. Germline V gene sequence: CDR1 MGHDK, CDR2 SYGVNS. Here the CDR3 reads CASSEYSGGREKLFF. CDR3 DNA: TGTGCCAGCAGTGAATATTCGGGGGGCAGAGAAAAACTGTTTTTT.

The CDR3 spells CASSEAGTATYEQYF. CDR3 DNA: TGTGCCAGTAGCGAAGCCGGGACAGCAACCTACGAGCAGTACTTC. J is TRBJ2-7 and V is TRBV19; 7 bases fit TRBD1. Germline CDR1 reads LNHDA; CDR2 reads SQIVND (reference sequence). V dropped 6 bases and J dropped 2; count of bases not matched to a gene: 10. The CDR3 spans 15 residues.

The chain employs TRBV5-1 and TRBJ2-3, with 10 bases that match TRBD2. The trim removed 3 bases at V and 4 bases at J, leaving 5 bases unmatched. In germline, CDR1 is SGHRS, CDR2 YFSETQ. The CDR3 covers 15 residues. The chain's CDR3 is CASSSTTSGADTQYF. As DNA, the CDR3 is TGCGCCAGCAGCTCCACAACTAGCGGGGCAGATACGCAGTATTTT.

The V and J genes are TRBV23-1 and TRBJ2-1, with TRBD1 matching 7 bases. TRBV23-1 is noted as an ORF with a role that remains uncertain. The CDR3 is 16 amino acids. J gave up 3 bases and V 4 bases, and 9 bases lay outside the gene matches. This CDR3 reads CASSRPDRPLYNEQFF. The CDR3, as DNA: TGCGCCAGCAGTCGCCCGGACAGGCCGCTCTACAATGAGCAGTTCTTC.

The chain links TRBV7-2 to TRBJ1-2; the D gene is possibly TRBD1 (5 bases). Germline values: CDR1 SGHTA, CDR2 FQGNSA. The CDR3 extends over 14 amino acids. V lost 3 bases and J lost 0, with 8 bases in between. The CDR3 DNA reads TGTGCCAGCAGCTTCGCGACAGCTAACTATGGCTACACCTTC. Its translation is CASSFATANYGYTF.

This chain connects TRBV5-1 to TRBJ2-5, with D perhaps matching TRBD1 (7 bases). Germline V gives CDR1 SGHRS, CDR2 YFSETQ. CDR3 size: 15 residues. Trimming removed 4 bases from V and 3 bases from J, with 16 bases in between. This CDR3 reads CASSRAGQGEETQYF. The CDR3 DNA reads TGCGCCAGCAGCCGGGCGGGGCAGGGGGAAGAGACCCAGTACTTC.

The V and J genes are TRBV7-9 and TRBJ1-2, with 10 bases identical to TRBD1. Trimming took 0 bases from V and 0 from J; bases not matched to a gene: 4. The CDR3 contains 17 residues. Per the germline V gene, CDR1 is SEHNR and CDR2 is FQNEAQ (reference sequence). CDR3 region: CASSLAGTGVANYGYTF. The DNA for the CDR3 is TGTGCCAGCAGCTTAGCCGGGACAGGGGTAGCTAACTATGGCTACACCTTC.

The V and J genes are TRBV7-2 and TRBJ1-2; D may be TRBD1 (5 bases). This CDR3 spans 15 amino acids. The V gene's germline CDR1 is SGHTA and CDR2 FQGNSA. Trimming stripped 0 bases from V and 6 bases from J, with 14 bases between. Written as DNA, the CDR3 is TGTGCCAGCAGCTTAGCAGGGGCTGAAGGCGATGGCTACACCTTC. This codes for CASSLAGAEGDGYTF.

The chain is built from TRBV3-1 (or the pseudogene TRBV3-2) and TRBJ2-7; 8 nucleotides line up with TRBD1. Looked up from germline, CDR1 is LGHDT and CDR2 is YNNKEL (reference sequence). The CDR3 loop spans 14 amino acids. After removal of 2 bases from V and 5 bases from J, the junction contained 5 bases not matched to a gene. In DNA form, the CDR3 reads TGTGCCAGCAGCCAATCGGACAGGGTCAACGAGCAGTACTTC. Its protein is CASSQSDRVNEQYF.

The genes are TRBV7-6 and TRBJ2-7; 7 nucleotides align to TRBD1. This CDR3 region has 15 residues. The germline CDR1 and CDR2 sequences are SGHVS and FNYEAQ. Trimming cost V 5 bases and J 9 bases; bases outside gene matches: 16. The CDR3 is CASSRTGTSSTRQYF. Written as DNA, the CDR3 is TGTGCCAGCAGCCGGACAGGAACCTCTTCTACGAGGCAGTACTTC.

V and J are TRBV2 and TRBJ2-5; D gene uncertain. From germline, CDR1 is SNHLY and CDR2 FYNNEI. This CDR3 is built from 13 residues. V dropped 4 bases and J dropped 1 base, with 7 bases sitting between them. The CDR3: CASSANIQETQYF. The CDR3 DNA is TGTGCCAGCAGTGCCAACATCCAAGAGACCCAGTACTTC.

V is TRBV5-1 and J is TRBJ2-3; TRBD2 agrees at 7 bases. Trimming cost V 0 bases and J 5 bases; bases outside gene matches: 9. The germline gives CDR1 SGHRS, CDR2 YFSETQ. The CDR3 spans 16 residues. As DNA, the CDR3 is TGCGCCAGCAGCTTGGCCTTAACGGGAGGAATAGATACGCAGTATTTT. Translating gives CASSLALTGGIDTQYF.

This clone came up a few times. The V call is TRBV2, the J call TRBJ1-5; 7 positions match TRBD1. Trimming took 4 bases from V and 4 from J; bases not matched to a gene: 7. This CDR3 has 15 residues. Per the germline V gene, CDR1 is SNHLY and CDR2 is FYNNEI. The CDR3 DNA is TGTGCCAGCAGTGGTGGACAGGCTCTTAATCAGCCCCAGCATTTT. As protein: CASSGGQALNQPQHF.

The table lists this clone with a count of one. The CDR3 DNA follows: TGTGCCAGCAGCCGAGGCAGCTCTGGAAACACCATATATTTT. It translates to CASSRGSSGNTIYF. The chain links TRBV3-1 (or the pseudogene TRBV3-2) to TRBJ1-3; D gene uncertain. The germline V gene has CDR1 LGHDT and CDR2 YNNKEL (reference sequence). Trimming pared 4 bases from V and 0 bases from J, leaving 7 bases between. This CDR3 has 14 residues.

The CDR3 sequence is CASSAKGGGYEQYF. The CDR3 coding sequence is TGTGCCAGCAGCGCCAAGGGTGGAGGCTACGAGCAGTACTTC. The chain is built from TRBV7-9 and TRBJ2-7, with a tentative D call TRBD2 (5 bases). This CDR3 has 14 amino acids. Trimming took off 5 bases at V and 3 bases at J, with 14 bases between the two ends. CDR1 and CDR2 from the germline V gene are SEHNR and FQNEAQ (reference sequence).

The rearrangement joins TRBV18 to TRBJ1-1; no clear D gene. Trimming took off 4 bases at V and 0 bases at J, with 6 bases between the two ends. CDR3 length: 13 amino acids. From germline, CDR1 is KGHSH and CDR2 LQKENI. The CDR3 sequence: CASSQLVNTEAFF. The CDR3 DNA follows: TGTGCCAGCTCACAGCTGGTGAACACTGAAGCTTTCTTT.

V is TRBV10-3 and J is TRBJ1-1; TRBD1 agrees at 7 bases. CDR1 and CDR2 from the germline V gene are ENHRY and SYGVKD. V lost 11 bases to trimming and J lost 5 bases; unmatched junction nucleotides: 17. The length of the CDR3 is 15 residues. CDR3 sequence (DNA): TGTGCCGCACGTGGGGCCACGACAGGGAGGACTGAAGCTTTCTTT. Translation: CAARGATTGRTEAFF.

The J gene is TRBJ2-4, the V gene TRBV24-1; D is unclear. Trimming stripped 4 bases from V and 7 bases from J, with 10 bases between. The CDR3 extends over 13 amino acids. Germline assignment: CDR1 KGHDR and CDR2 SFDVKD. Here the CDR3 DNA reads TGTGCCACCAGTGACGGTGCTACGAACATTCAGTACTTC. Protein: CATSDGATNIQYF.

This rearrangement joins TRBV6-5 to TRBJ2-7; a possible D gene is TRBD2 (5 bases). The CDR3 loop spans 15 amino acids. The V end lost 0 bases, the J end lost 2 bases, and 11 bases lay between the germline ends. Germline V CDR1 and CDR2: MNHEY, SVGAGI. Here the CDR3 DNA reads TGTGCCAGCAGTTACTCGCAAGCGGCCGCCTACGAGCAGTACTTC. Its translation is CASSYSQAAAYEQYF.

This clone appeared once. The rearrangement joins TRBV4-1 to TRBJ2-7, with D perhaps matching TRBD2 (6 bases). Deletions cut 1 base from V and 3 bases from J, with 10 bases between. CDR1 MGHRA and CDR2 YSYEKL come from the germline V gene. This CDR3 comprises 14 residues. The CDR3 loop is CASSQGRGNYEQYF. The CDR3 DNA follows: TGCGCCAGCAGCCAAGGACGGGGGAACTACGAGCAGTACTTC.

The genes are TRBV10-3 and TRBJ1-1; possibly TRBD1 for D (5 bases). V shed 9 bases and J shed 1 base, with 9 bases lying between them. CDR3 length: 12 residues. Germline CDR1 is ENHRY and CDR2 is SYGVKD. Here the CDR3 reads CAIAQGNTEAFF. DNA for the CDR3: TGTGCCATTGCCCAGGGGAACACTGAAGCTTTCTTT.

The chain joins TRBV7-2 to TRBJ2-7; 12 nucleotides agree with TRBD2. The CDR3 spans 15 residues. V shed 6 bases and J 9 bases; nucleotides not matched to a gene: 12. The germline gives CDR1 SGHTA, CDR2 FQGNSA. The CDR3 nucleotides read TGTGCCAGCAGTTCATCGGGGACTAGCGGGCGGAGGCAGTACTTC. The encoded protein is CASSSSGTSGRRQYF.

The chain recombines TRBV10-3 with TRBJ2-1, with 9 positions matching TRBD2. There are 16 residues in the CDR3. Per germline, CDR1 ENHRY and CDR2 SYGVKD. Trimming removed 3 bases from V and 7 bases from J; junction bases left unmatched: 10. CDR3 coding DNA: TGTGCCATCAGTGATGGGCGTCTAGCGGGATCAAATGAGCAGTTCTTC. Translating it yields CAISDGRLAGSNEQFF.